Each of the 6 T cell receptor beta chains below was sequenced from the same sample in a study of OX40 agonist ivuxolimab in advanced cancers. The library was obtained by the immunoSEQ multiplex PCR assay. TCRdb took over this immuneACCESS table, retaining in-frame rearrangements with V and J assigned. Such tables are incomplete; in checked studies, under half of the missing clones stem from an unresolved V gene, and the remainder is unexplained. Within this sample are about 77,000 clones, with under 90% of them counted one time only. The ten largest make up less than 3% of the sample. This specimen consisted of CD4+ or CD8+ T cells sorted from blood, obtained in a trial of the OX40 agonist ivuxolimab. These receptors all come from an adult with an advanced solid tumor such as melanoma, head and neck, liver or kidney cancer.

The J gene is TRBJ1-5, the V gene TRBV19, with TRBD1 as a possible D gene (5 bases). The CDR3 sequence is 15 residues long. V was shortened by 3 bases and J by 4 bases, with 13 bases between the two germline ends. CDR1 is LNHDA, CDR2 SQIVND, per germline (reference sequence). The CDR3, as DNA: TGTGCCAGTAGTATGATCGGCGCAGGGAATCAGCCCCAGCATTTT. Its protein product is CASSMIGAGNQPQHF.

The CDR3 DNA reads as TGCGCCAGCAGCTCGGGACTAGCGGGAGTAAACATTCAGTACTTC. Translated: CASSSGLAGVNIQYF. The rearrangement joins TRBV5-1 to TRBJ2-4; TRBD2 agrees at 14 bases. Germline CDR1 is SGHRS and CDR2 is YFSETQ. CDR3 length equals 15 residues. V lost 3 bases and J lost 6; bases outside the gene matches: 2.

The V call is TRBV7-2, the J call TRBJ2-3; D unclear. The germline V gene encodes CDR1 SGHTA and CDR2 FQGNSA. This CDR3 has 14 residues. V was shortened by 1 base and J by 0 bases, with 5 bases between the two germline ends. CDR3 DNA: TGTGCCAGCAGCTTAGACCAAAGCACAGATACGCAGTATTTT. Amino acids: CASSLDQSTDTQYF.

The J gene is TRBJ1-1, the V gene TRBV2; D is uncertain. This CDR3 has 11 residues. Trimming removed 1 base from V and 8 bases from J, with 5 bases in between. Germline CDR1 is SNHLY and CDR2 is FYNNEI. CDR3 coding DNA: TGTGCCAGCAGTGAAGGGCAGGAAGCTTTCTTT. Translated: CASSEGQEAFF.

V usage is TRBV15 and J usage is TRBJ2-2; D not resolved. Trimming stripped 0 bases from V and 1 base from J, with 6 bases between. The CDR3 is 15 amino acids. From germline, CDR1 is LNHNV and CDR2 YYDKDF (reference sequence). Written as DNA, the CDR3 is TGTGCCACCAGCAGAGATATAGGGAACACCGGGGAGCTGTTTTTT. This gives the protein CATSRDIGNTGELFF.

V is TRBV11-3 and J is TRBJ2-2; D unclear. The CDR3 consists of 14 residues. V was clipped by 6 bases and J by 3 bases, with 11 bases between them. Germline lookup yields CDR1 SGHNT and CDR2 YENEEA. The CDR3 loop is CASSNFRHTGELFF. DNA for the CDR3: TGTGCCAGCAGTAACTTCCGGCACACCGGGGAGCTGTTTTTT.